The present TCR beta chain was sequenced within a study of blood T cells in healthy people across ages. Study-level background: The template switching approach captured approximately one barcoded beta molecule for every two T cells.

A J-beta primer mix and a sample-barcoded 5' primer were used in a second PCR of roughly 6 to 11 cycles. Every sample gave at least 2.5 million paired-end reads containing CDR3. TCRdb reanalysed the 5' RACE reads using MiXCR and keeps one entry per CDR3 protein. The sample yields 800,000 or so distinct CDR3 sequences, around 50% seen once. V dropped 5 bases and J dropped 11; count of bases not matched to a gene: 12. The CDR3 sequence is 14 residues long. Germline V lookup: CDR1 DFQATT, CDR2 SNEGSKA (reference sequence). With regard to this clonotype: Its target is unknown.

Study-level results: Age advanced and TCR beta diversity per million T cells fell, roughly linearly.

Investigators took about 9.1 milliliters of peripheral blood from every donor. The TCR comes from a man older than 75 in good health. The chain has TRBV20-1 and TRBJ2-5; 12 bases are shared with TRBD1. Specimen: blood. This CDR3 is CSAPLGTGGWEQYF. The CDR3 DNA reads TGCAGTGCTCCCCTCGGGACAGGGGGCTGGGAGCAGTACTTC.